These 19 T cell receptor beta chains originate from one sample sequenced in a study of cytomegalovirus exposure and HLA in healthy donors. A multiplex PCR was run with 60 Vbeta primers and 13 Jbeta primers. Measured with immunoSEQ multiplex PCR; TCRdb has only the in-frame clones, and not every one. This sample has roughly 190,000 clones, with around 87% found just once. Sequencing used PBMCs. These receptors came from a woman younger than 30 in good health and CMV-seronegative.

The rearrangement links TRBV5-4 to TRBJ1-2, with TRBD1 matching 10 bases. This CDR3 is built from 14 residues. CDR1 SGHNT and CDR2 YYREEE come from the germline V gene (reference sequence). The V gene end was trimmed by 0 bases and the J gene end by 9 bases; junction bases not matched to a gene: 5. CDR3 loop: CASSLDRQGASYTF. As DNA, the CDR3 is TGTGCCAGCAGCTTGGATCGACAGGGGGCTAGCTACACCTTC.

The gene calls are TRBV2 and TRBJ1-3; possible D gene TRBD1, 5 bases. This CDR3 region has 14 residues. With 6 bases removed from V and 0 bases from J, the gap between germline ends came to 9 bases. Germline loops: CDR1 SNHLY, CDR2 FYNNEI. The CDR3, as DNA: TGTGCCAGCAGGACACAGGACTCTGGAAACACCATATATTTT. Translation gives CASRTQDSGNTIYF.

The chain's CDR3 is CASSSQFDRLVHEQFF. The DNA for the CDR3 is TGTGCCAGCAGCTCTCAATTTGACAGGTTAGTCCATGAGCAGTTCTTC. The chain links TRBV11-3 to TRBJ2-1; a weak D match, TRBD1 (6 bases). Trimming took 4 bases from V and 8 from J, leaving 21 bases between them. The germline V gene encodes CDR1 SGHNT and CDR2 YENEEA. CDR3 length: 16 amino acids.

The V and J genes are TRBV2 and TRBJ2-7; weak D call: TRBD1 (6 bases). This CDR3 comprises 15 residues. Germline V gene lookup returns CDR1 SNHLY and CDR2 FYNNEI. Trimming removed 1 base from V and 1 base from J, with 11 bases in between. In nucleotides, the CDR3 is TGTGCCAGCAGTGAAGAAACAGGGAAGTCCTACGAGCAGTACTTC. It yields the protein CASSEETGKSYEQYF.

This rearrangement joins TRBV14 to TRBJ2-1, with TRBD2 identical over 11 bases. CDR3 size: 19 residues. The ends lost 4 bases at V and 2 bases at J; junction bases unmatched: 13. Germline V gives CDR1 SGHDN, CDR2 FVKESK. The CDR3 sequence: CASSPSGLAALSPYNEQFF. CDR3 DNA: TGTGCCAGCAGCCCGTCGGGACTAGCGGCTTTAAGCCCCTACAATGAGCAGTTCTTC.

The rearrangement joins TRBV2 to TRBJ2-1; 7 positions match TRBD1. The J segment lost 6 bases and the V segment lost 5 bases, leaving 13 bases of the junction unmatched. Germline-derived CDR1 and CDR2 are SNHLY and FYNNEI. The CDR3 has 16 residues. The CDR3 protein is CASSISDRVKGNEQFF. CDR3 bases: TGTGCCAGCAGTATTTCTGACAGGGTGAAAGGCAATGAGCAGTTCTTC.

CDR3 DNA: TGTGCCAGCAGTTTCAGGGACTCCTACGAGCAGTACTTC. Its translation is CASSFRDSYEQYF. This chain connects TRBV27 to TRBJ2-7; possible D gene TRBD1, 5 bases. Per the germline V gene, CDR1 is MNHEY and CDR2 is SMNVEV (reference sequence). The CDR3 runs to 13 residues. V shed 3 bases and J shed 0 bases, with 6 bases lying between them.

The CDR3 sequence: CAISPPGPVEQYF. CDR3 bases: TGTGCCATCAGCCCACCTGGGCCGGTTGAGCAGTACTTC. The V and J genes are TRBV10-3 and TRBJ2-7; D remains ambiguous. Looked up from germline, CDR1 is ENHRY and CDR2 is SYGVKD. CDR3 length: 13 amino acids. V shed 6 bases and J shed 7 bases, with 16 bases lying between them.

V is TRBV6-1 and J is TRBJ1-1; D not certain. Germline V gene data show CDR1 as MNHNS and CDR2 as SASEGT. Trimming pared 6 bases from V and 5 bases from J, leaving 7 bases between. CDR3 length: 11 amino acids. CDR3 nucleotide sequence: TGTGCCAGCAGCTTCGGGACTGAAGCTTTCTTT. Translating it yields CASSFGTEAFF.

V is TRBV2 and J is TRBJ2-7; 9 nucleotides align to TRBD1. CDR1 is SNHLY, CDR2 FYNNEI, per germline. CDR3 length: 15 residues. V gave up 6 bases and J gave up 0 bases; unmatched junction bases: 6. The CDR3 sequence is CASSNPGQGSYEQYF. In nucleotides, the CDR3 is TGTGCCAGCAGCAACCCGGGACAGGGCTCCTACGAGCAGTACTTC.

CDR3 in DNA: TGTGCCAGCAGCTTAGATCGAACAGACAATCAGCCCCAGCATTTT. It specifies CASSLDRTDNQPQHF. The genes are TRBV11-2 and TRBJ1-5, with no clear D. Trimming pared 0 bases from V and 3 bases from J, leaving 9 bases between. Germline loops: CDR1 SGHAT, CDR2 FQNNGV. The CDR3 runs to 15 residues.

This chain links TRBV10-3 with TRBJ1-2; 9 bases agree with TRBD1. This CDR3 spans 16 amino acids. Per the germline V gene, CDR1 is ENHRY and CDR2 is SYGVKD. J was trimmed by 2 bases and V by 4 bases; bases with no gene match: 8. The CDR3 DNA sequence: TGTGCCATCAGTGCAACACAGGGGGCGATGAACTATGGCTACACCTTC. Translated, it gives CAISATQGAMNYGYTF.

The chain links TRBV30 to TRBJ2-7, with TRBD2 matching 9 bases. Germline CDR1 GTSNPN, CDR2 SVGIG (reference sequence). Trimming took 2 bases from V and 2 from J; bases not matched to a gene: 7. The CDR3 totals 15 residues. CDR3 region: CAWSFSGSVPYEQYF. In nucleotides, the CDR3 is TGTGCCTGGAGTTTTAGCGGGAGCGTCCCCTACGAGCAGTACTTC.

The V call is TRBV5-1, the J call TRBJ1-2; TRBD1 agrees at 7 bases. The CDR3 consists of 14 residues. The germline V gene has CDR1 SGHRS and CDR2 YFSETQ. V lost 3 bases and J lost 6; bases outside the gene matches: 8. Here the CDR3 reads CASSSGTESHGYTF. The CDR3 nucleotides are TGCGCCAGCAGCTCCGGGACAGAGAGCCATGGCTACACCTTC. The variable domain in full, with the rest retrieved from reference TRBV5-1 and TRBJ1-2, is KAGVTQTPRYLIKTRGQQVTLSCSPISGHRSVSWYQQTPGQGLQFLFEYFSETQRNKGNFPGRFSGRQFSNSRSEMNVSTLELGDSALYLCASSSGTESHGYTFGSGTRLTVV.

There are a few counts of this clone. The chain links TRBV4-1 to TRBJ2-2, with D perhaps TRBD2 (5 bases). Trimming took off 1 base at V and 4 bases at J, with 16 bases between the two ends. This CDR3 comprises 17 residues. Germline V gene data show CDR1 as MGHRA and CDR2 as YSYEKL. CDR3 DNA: TGCGCCAGCAGCCAAGCCGAGAGAGGTCGGGGCACCGGGGAGCTGTTTTTT. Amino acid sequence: CASSQAERGRGTGELFF.

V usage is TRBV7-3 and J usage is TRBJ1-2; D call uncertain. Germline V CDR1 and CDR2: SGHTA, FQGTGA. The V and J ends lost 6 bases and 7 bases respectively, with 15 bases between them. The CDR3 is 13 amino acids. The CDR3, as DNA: TGTGCCAGCAGTACCGGAGAGAGAGGTGGCTACACCTTC. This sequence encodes CASSTGERGGYTF. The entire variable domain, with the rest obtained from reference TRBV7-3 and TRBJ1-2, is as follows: GAGVSQTPSNKVTEKGKYVELRCDPISGHTALYWYRQSLGQGPEFLIYFQGTGAADDSGLPNDRFFAVRPEGSVSTLKIQRTERGDSAVYLCASSTGERGGYTFGSGTRLTVV.

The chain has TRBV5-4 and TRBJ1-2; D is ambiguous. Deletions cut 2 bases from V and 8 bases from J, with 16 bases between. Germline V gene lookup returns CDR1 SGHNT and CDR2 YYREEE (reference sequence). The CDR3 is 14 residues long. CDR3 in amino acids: CASSLAVGQEGYTF. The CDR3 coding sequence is TGTGCCAGCAGCTTAGCAGTGGGCCAAGAAGGCTACACCTTC.

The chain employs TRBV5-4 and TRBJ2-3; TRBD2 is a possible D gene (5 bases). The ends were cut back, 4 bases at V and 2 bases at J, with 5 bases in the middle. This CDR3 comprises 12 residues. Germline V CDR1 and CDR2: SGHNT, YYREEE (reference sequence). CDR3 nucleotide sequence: TGTGCCAGCAGCGGACTCACAGATACGCAGTATTTT. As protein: CASSGLTDTQYF.

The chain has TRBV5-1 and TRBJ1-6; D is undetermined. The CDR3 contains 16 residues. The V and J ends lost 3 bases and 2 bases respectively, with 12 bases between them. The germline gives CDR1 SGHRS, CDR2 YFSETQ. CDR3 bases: TGCGCCAGCAGCTACTCGGGGTTACCCTATAATTCACCCCTCCACTTT. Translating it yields CASSYSGLPYNSPLHF.